This passage covers 10 T cell receptor beta chains from one sample sequenced in a study of cytomegalovirus exposure and HLA in healthy donors. Both 60 Vbeta primers and 13 Jbeta primers went into the PCR. The table came from immunoSEQ multiplex PCR; TCRdb's copy has only in-frame clones and leaves some out. Altogether 250,000 to 350,000 clones are present, 80% being singletons, with the ten largest covering 0.3% to 0.35%. Sequencing used PBMCs. The receptors come from a girl between 2 and 10 years old in good health and CMV-seronegative.

The sample holds a few counts of this clone. The V call is TRBV19, the J call TRBJ1-4; possible D gene TRBD1, 5 bases. This CDR3 has 15 amino acids. The germline CDR1 and CDR2 sequences are LNHDA and SQIVND (reference sequence). V was pared by 6 bases and J by 2 bases, with 13 bases between. This CDR3 reads CASRRNRGTNEKLFF. For the CDR3, the DNA is TGTGCCAGTAGGAGAAACCGGGGGACTAATGAAAAACTGTTTTTT.

CDR3 protein: CASSLSPGLDGDEQYF. The CDR3, as DNA: TGTGCCAGCAGCTTATCTCCGGGACTAGATGGTGATGAGCAGTACTTC. V and J are TRBV7-9 and TRBJ2-7, with TRBD2 matching over 8 bases. The CDR3 has 16 residues. After removal of 2 bases from V and 7 bases from J, the junction contained 13 bases not matched to a gene. Germline CDR1 is SEHNR and CDR2 is FQNEAQ (reference sequence).

The chain employs TRBV29-1 and TRBJ1-2; a possible D gene is TRBD1 (5 bases). In germline, CDR1 is SQVTM, CDR2 ANQGSEA. V was trimmed by 1 base and J by 6 bases, leaving 9 bases between them. The CDR3 has 12 residues. The DNA for the CDR3 is TGCAGCGTTGAAGGCAGGGCCGATGGCTACACCTTC. This gives the protein CSVEGRADGYTF.

The J gene is TRBJ1-4, the V gene TRBV4-1; TRBD1 is a possible D gene (6 bases). Germline V gene lookup returns CDR1 MGHRA and CDR2 YSYEKL. V was shortened by 1 base and J by 6 bases, with 15 bases between the two germline ends. The CDR3 covers 16 residues. The CDR3 is CASSQASGVGDEKLFF. The CDR3, as DNA: TGCGCCAGCAGCCAAGCTTCAGGGGTTGGAGATGAAAAACTGTTTTTT.

This clone was found a few times. The CDR3 sequence: CASSSPRGAYNSPLHF. The CDR3 DNA is TGTGCCAGCAGCTCACCCCGGGGTGCCTATAATTCACCCCTCCACTTT. The chain carries TRBV7-9 and TRBJ1-6; D unclear. This CDR3 has 16 amino acids. CDR1 is SEHNR and CDR2 is FQNEAQ in the germline V gene (reference sequence). V shed 4 bases and J shed 2 bases, with 12 bases lying between them.

This chain connects TRBV19 to TRBJ2-7; D is ambiguous. Germline V gene data show CDR1 as LNHDA and CDR2 as SQIVND (reference sequence). The V and J ends lost 3 bases and 6 bases respectively, with 12 bases between them. CDR3 length: 13 residues. CDR3 DNA: TGTGCCAGTAGTATTGAATGGAGATCCGAGCAGTACTTC. Protein sequence: CASSIEWRSEQYF.

The chain links TRBV6-5 to TRBJ1-2; 7 bases align to TRBD1. Losses at the gene ends were 5 bases for V and 4 bases for J; bases not matched to a gene: 4. Germline V CDR1 and CDR2: MNHEY, SVGAGI. There are 13 residues in the CDR3. The CDR3 sequence: CASSQQGGYGYTF. The CDR3 coding sequence is TGTGCCAGCAGTCAGCAGGGGGGCTATGGCTACACCTTC.

This rearrangement joins TRBV6-6 to TRBJ2-7, with 7 nucleotides matching TRBD2. This CDR3 spans 15 amino acids. Trimming at V came to 6 bases and at J to 2 bases, leaving 10 bases not matched to a gene. Germline CDR1 reads MNHNY; CDR2 reads SVGAGI (reference sequence). CDR3: CASRTQWGGAYEQYF. The CDR3 region has the DNA TGTGCCAGCAGGACACAGTGGGGAGGGGCCTACGAGCAGTACTTC.

The rearrangement links TRBV4-2 to TRBJ2-1; 8 bases agree with TRBD2. The CDR3 is 16 amino acids. Trimming took 1 base from V and 8 from J; bases not matched to a gene: 10. The V gene's germline CDR1 is LGHNA and CDR2 YNFKEQ. CDR3 sequence reads: CASSQVSGGAGDEQFF. In DNA, the CDR3 is TGTGCCAGCAGCCAAGTCTCCGGGGGGGCCGGCGATGAGCAGTTCTTC.

V gene TRBV2 combines with J gene TRBJ2-1; 7 bases are a match to TRBD1. This CDR3 has 13 amino acids. Germline CDR1 SNHLY, CDR2 FYNNEI. The V gene end was trimmed by 7 bases and the J gene end by 4 bases; junction bases not matched to a gene: 4. The CDR3 region is CASMRGPYNEQFF. CDR3 DNA sequence: TGTGCCAGCATGAGGGGGCCATACAATGAGCAGTTCTTC.